The sequence of this T cell receptor (beta chain) was determined in a study of shared clonotypes between healthy human individuals. Germline values: CDR1 LNHNV, CDR2 YYDKDF (reference sequence). The V gene lost 8 bases and the J gene lost 6 bases, with 12 bases spanning the gap. The CDR3 is 12 residues long. This table comes from immunoSEQ multiplex PCR, and its TCRdb copy is limited to in-frame clones, with some not included. Among about 2.4 million clones listed, 93% were seen once. Every one of the donors was a Caucasian adult that lived in Nashville, Tennessee. Naive CD45RA+ and memory CD45RA-negative subsets were split from CD4+ cells. On this clone: The antigen remains undetermined.

General study points: Larger richness was generally estimated for naive than memory subsets.

The rearrangement joins TRBV15 to TRBJ2-3; D tentatively reads TRBD1 or TRBD2 (5 bases each). Source material: naive CD4+ T cells from PBMCs. Stated subset: CD45RA+ positively selected. The sequence derives from a man younger than 35 in good health. Some clones in this sample may be carry-over from other donors' samples. The CDR3 region has the DNA TGTGCCACCGGGGGAAAGGGTGATACGCAGTATTTT. This gives the protein CATGGKGDTQYF.